These T cell receptor beta chains were read from a single sample in a study of T cell responses to AZD1222 COVID-19 vaccine. Here immunoSEQ multiplex PCR was the method, and the copy in TCRdb shows in-frame clones only, minus some. The table lists roughly 150,000 clones, about 93% of them singletons. The specimen was peripheral blood, collected on day 0 of AZD1222 vaccination. Every receptor here comes from an adult in good health. CDR3s include the opening cysteine and the closing phenylalanine or tryptophan. The D gene is left open where the match is weak. Clone size is not always given. Where it is, it says once, few, many or a class for expanded clones.

d_gene	j_gene	abundance	v_gene	CDR3nt	CDR3aa
-	TRBJ1-1	-	TRBV5-1	TGCGCCAGCAGCTTGTACGGGGAGAACACTGAAGCTTTCTTT	CASSLYGENTEAFF
TRBD1	TRBJ1-3	-	TRBV7-9	TGTGCCAGCAGTCCCGACAGGGGGTCAGGAAACACCATATATTTT	CASSPDRGSGNTIYF
-	TRBJ2-7	-	TRBV19	TGTGCCAGTAGTATTGGACGCGGCGAGCAGTACTTC	CASSIGRGEQYF
-	TRBJ1-2	-	TRBV6-6	TGTGCCAGCAGTTACTCTAACAGGGCAGACTATGGCTACACCTTC	CASSYSNRADYGYTF
TRBD1	TRBJ1-2	-	TRBV7-9	TGTGCCAGCAGCTCCGGGACAGGGGGTCACTATGGCTACACCTTC	CASSSGTGGHYGYTF
-	TRBJ1-1	-	TRBV7-9	TGTGCCAGCAGCTGGGCGAGATCGGGGACCATGAACACTGAAGCTTTCTTT	CASSWARSGTMNTEAFF
-	TRBJ1-2	-	TRBV7-8	TGTGCCAGCAGCTTAAGGCGGGTCTCGGGCTATGGCTACACCTTC	CASSLRRVSGYGYTF
TRBD1	TRBJ1-3	-	TRBV18	TGTGCCAGCCGGACAGGGTTTGGAAACACCATATATTTT	CASRTGFGNTIYF
TRBD1	TRBJ1-6	-	TRBV5-4	TGTGCCAGCAGCTTGGTCGGTACAGGGGCTTCACCCCTCCACTTT	CASSLVGTGASPLHF
-	TRBJ1-6	-	TRBV14	TGTGCCAGCAGCCAGGGTTTCAATTCACCCCTCCACTTT	CASSQGFNSPLHF
TRBD1	TRBJ2-1	-	TRBV6-4	TGTGCCAGCAGCCGGGACAGGTACAATGAGCAGTTCTTC	CASSRDRYNEQFF
TRBD2	TRBJ2-3	-	TRBV4-1	TGCGCCAGCAGCAAACCGGGACTAGAAAACACAGATACGCAGTATTTT	CASSKPGLENTDTQYF
-	TRBJ1-1	few	TRBV28	TGTGCCAGCGAGGACGGAAACACTGAAGCTTTCTTT	CASEDGNTEAFF
-	TRBJ2-7	-	TRBV18	TGTGCCAGCTCACCGATAAGTTTGCGGATCTCCTACGAGCAGTACTTC	CASSPISLRISYEQYF
TRBD2	TRBJ2-1	-	TRBV6-5	TGTGCCAGCAGGAGTCCTAGCGGGAGCGACAATGAGCAGTTCTTC	CASRSPSGSDNEQFF
-	TRBJ2-7	-	TRBV29-1	TGCAGCGTTGCATTGACAGGAGGACGATACGAGCAGTACTTC	CSVALTGGRYEQYF
-	TRBJ1-2	-	TRBV11-2	TGTGCCAGCAGCTTAGATTTGGGGCTGGGGGGCTATGGCTACACCTTC	CASSLDLGLGGYGYTF
-	TRBJ2-3	once	TRBV7-9	TGTGCCAGCAGCGCCTCTACTCCGGACATTGGTACGCAGTATTTT	CASSASTPDIGTQYF
TRBD2	TRBJ2-1	-	TRBV9	TGTGCCAGCAGCGCAACTAGCGTTAATGAGCAGTTCTTC	CASSATSVNEQFF
TRBD2	TRBJ2-2	-	TRBV24-1	TGTGCCACCAGTGACAACTATAGCGGGAGCTCAGACACCGGGGAGCTGTTTTTT	CATSDNYSGSSDTGELFF
-	TRBJ1-2	-	TRBV10-3	TGTGCCATCAGTGAGGCCGTTGAGGGCTACACCTTC	CAISEAVEGYTF
-	TRBJ1-3	-	TRBV30	TGTGCCTGGAGTATGGAATTGGGAAACACCATATATTTT	CAWSMELGNTIYF
TRBD1	TRBJ1-2	-	TRBV4-1	TGCGCCAGCAGCCAGGGGAACAGGGGTTATGGCTACACCTTC	CASSQGNRGYGYTF
-	TRBJ1-2	-	TRBV5-1	TGCGCCAGCAGCTTAAGTAGACTGGGGGGACAAGGCTATGGCTACACCTTC	CASSLSRLGGQGYGYTF
-	TRBJ2-3	-	TRBV10-3	TGTGCCATCAGTGATACGGGATTCACAGATACGCAGTATTTT	CAISDTGFTDTQYF
-	TRBJ1-5	-	TRBV4-1	TGCGCCAGCAGCCAAACCGGGACGGTCAATCAGCCCCAGCATTTT	CASSQTGTVNQPQHF
TRBD1	TRBJ1-6	-	TRBV4-1	TGCGCCAGCAGCCCACCCGGACAGGGGCAGAATTCACCCCTCCACTTT	CASSPPGQGQNSPLHF
TRBD1	TRBJ2-3	-	TRBV7-9	TGTGCCAGCAGCTCCGGACAGGGCACAGATACGCAGTATTTT	CASSSGQGTDTQYF
TRBD1	TRBJ1-4	few	TRBV5-4	TGTGCCAGCAGCGCGGGACAGGGGAATGAAAAACTGTTTTTT	CASSAGQGNEKLFF